The 20 T cell receptor beta chains given below trace back to one sample, sequenced in a study of blood T cell repertoires in COVID-19. Clones were read by immunoSEQ multiplex PCR, and TCRdb kept only the in-frame ones, dropping some. The table shows 300,000 to 350,000 clones, with more than 85% occurring only once. Sequenced: PBMCs or T cells enriched from blood (not recorded which). These receptors all come from a woman aged 25 to 45 who had been exposed to COVID-19.

The chain carries TRBV6-5 and TRBJ1-1; weak D call: TRBD1 (6 bases). Trimming removed 6 bases at V and 6 bases at J, with 20 bases between. CDR1 and CDR2 (germline): MNHEY, SVGAGI. The CDR3 has 15 residues. CDR3 amino acids: CASRGVLGAEAEAFF. Here the CDR3 DNA reads TGTGCCAGCAGGGGGGTATTGGGGGCGGAGGCTGAAGCTTTCTTT.

This chain connects TRBV10-3 to TRBJ1-2; 10 positions agree with TRBD1. The CDR3 runs 18 residues. V shed 4 bases, J shed 4 bases, and the junction held 15 bases outside the gene matches. The germline V gene encodes CDR1 ENHRY and CDR2 SYGVKD. The CDR3 bases are TGTGCCATCAGTGCCGCCGGACAGGGGGGGTCTGTTGGCTATGGCTACACCTTC. This sequence encodes CAISAAGQGGSVGYGYTF.

The V and J genes are TRBV7-8 and TRBJ2-3; TRBD2 is a possible D gene (7 bases). The CDR3 is made up of 16 amino acids. With 0 bases removed from V and 2 bases from J, the gap between germline ends came to 12 bases. Germline assignment: CDR1 SGHVS and CDR2 FQNEAQ. CDR3 in amino acids: CASSLAGGPFTDTQYF. As DNA, the CDR3 is TGTGCCAGCAGCTTAGCGGGGGGGCCTTTCACAGATACGCAGTATTTT.

The chain combines TRBV5-1 with TRBJ1-4; 10 bases are shared with TRBD1. Germline lookup yields CDR1 SGHRS and CDR2 YFSETQ. This CDR3 region has 15 residues. The V and J ends lost 2 bases and 6 bases, in that order; junction bases with no gene match: 4. Here the CDR3 DNA reads TGCGCCAGCAGCTTACAAGGGACAGGGGATGAAAAACTGTTTTTT. This codes for CASSLQGTGDEKLFF.

The chain combines TRBV7-9 with TRBJ2-5; perhaps TRBD1 as D (6 bases). Germline CDR1 reads SEHNR; CDR2 reads FQNEAQ (reference sequence). V lost 10 bases, J lost 5 bases, and 14 bases lay in between. The CDR3 covers 12 residues. The CDR3 DNA is TGTGCCACGACAGGTCCCGGGGAGACCCAGTACTTC. The encoded protein is CATTGPGETQYF.

The rearrangement joins TRBV6-1 to TRBJ1-5; D unresolved. The CDR3 is 14 amino acids. The V and J ends lost 2 bases and 7 bases respectively, with 12 bases between them. Germline V gives CDR1 MNHNS, CDR2 SASEGT. CDR3 nucleotides: TGTGCCAGCAGTGAACTGGGCATCTGGCAGCCCCAGCATTTT. Protein: CASSELGIWQPQHF.

The chain is built from TRBV5-1 and TRBJ2-7, with 9 bases that match TRBD2. There are 15 residues in the CDR3. From germline, CDR1 is SGHRS and CDR2 YFSETQ. The ends lost 3 bases at V and 3 bases at J; junction bases unmatched: 7. CDR3 nucleotide sequence: TGCGCCAGCAGCTACGTCCCTAGCGGGGTCTACGAGCAGTACTTC. Its translation is CASSYVPSGVYEQYF.

V usage is TRBV14 and J usage is TRBJ1-6; 7 bases fit TRBD1. With 2 bases clipped from V and 0 bases from J, the junction kept 10 bases outside the gene matches. This CDR3 is 19 amino acids long. The germline V gene encodes CDR1 SGHDN and CDR2 FVKESK. CDR3 sequence reads: CASSQLPDRAGSYNSPLHF. CDR3 coding DNA: TGTGCCAGCAGCCAATTGCCAGACAGGGCAGGCTCCTATAATTCACCCCTCCACTTT.

V and J are TRBV9 and TRBJ2-1; TRBD1 might be the D (5 bases). The CDR3 has 13 amino acids. V was clipped by 9 bases and J by 8 bases, with 18 bases between them. Per germline, CDR1 SGDLS and CDR2 YYNGEE. The CDR3, as DNA: TGTGCCAACTCATATGGGGCCGAGGATGAGCAGTTCTTC. This sequence encodes CANSYGAEDEQFF.

The chain has TRBV29-1 and TRBJ1-1; 7 positions match TRBD1. The CDR3 sequence is 13 residues long. V lost 1 base to trimming and J lost 4 bases; unmatched junction nucleotides: 3. The germline CDR1 and CDR2 sequences are SQVTM and ANQGSEA. CDR3 region: CSVEADRVTEAFF. The CDR3 bases are TGCAGCGTTGAAGCTGACAGGGTCACTGAAGCTTTCTTT.

J is TRBJ2-7 and V is TRBV28, with 10 bases aligning to TRBD1. The CDR3 length is 14 residues. V lost 3 bases and J lost 5; bases outside the gene matches: 4. Germline values: CDR1 MDHEN, CDR2 SYDVKM. The CDR3 here is CASSLTGGNHEQYF. Written as DNA, the CDR3 is TGTGCCAGCAGTTTGACAGGGGGCAATCACGAGCAGTACTTC.

The rearrangement uses TRBV10-3 and TRBJ1-5; 8 bases are shared with TRBD1. The CDR3 totals 15 residues. Germline CDR1 is ENHRY and CDR2 is SYGVKD. Trimming removed 0 bases from V and 4 bases from J; junction bases left unmatched: 2. CDR3 sequence (DNA): TGTGCCATCAGTGAGTCCCACAGGGGGAATCAGCCCCAGCATTTT. It is translated as CAISESHRGNQPQHF.

The gene calls are TRBV5-1 and TRBJ2-1; TRBD2 agrees at 7 bases. The germline gives CDR1 SGHRS, CDR2 YFSETQ. The V gene end was trimmed by 4 bases and the J gene end by 2 bases; junction bases not matched to a gene: 3. The CDR3 runs to 14 residues. Here the CDR3 reads CASSIGTTYNEQFF. Here the CDR3 DNA reads TGCGCCAGCAGCATCGGGACTACCTACAATGAGCAGTTCTTC.

The chain couples TRBV4-1 to TRBJ2-1; D unresolved. Germline V gene lookup returns CDR1 MGHRA and CDR2 YSYEKL. Deletions cut 3 bases from V and 8 bases from J, with 11 bases between. The CDR3 has 13 residues. The CDR3 sequence is CASSHLLSHEQFF. The CDR3 region has the DNA TGCGCCAGCAGCCACCTGTTGAGTCATGAGCAGTTCTTC.

The chain joins TRBV19 to TRBJ1-2; no clear D gene. The germline CDR1 and CDR2 sequences are LNHDA and SQIVND (reference sequence). The CDR3 consists of 15 residues. V lost 6 bases, J lost 3 bases, and 17 bases lay in between. CDR3: CASRAFEGFDYGYTF. CDR3 DNA sequence: TGTGCCAGTAGGGCCTTTGAGGGATTCGACTATGGCTACACCTTC.

The chain carries TRBV7-8 and TRBJ2-7, with D unresolved. The V and J ends lost 4 bases and 2 bases respectively, with 21 bases between them. The CDR3 is made up of 17 amino acids. The germline gives CDR1 SGHVS, CDR2 FQNEAQ. DNA of the CDR3: TGTGCCAGCAGCTACCCCCGACTCCATTCTTCAACCTACGAGCAGTACTTC. Its protein is CASSYPRLHSSTYEQYF.

The chain joins TRBV19 to TRBJ1-2; D is perhaps TRBD1 (6 bases). V lost 5 bases and J 0 bases, leaving 19 bases between the germline ends. The V gene's germline CDR1 is LNHDA and CDR2 SQIVND (reference sequence). The CDR3 length is 17 residues. The CDR3 bases are TGTGCCAGTAGTCGCTCAGCTTGGGAGGGGGCTAACTATGGCTACACCTTC. Translated, it gives CASSRSAWEGANYGYTF.

This clone was seen a few times. This rearrangement joins TRBV6-1 to TRBJ1-2, with TRBD1 matching 7 bases. The CDR3 spans 16 residues. With 4 bases clipped from V and 0 bases from J, the junction kept 8 bases outside the gene matches. The germline V gene has CDR1 MNHNS and CDR2 SASEGT. The CDR3 here is CASSGGQAYANYGYTF. The CDR3 DNA reads as TGTGCCAGCAGTGGAGGACAGGCCTACGCTAACTATGGCTACACCTTC.

The chain combines TRBV6-5 with TRBJ2-7; tentative D call: TRBD1 (6 bases). Germline lookup yields CDR1 MNHEY and CDR2 SVGAGI. CDR3 size: 15 residues. V lost 7 bases, J lost 3 bases, and 19 bases lay in between. The CDR3 region has the DNA TGTGCCAGCACCCCAGCCCCGGAAGGGGGCTACGAGCAGTACTTC. Translating it yields CASTPAPEGGYEQYF.

The chain uses TRBV13 and TRBJ1-2; perhaps TRBD1 as D (5 bases). The CDR3 spans 14 residues. Trimming stripped 8 bases from V and 3 bases from J, with 16 bases between. CDR1 and CDR2 from the germline V gene are PRHDT and FYEKMQ (reference sequence). CDR3 sequence (DNA): TGTGCCAGCCGCCGGGGGGTGGATTACTATGGCTACACCTTC. This encodes CASRRGVDYYGYTF.